One and the same sample provided the 19 T cell receptor beta chains below, sequenced in a study of CD8 T cells in ankylosing spondylitis. These receptors lack a known antigen. Study conclusions and caveats: Typical of ankylosing spondylitis blood, it appeared, was a TCR beta motif of several highly homologous variants.

TCRdb re-derived calls from the 5' RACE reads in MiXCR, one entry per CDR3 protein. In the table there are some 800,000 distinct CDR3 sequences, roughly 12% of which are singletons. The sample taken for sequencing was blood, either unsorted or a sorted T cell fraction (not recorded which). The receptors were gathered from a male donor with ankylosing spondylitis.

The chain links TRBV5-1 to TRBJ2-7; weak D call: TRBD1 (6 bases). CDR3 length: 16 residues. V was cut by 0 bases and J by 0 bases, with 13 bases left in between. Germline values: CDR1 SGHRS, CDR2 YFSETQ. The CDR3 loop reads CASSLVGVDSSYEQYF. As DNA, the CDR3 is TGCGCCAGCAGCTTGGTGGGTGTGGACAGCTCCTACGAGCAGTACTTC. Combining the CDR3 with reference TRBV5-1 and TRBJ2-7 gives the whole variable domain KAGVTQTPRYLIKTRGQQVTLSCSPISGHRSVSWYQQTPGQGLQFLFEYFSETQRNKGNFPGRFSGRQFSNSRSEMNVSTLELGDSALYLCASSLVGVDSSYEQYFGPGTRLTVT.

CDR3 nucleotides: TGCAGTGCCCTCGACAGGGGAAGGGAAAACTATGGCTACACCTTC. It is translated as CSALDRGRENYGYTF. The V and J genes are TRBV20-1 and TRBJ1-2, with TRBD1 matching 8 bases. CDR1 and CDR2 from the germline V gene are DFQATT and SNEGSKA (reference sequence). This CDR3 comprises 15 residues. The V and J ends lost 6 bases and 2 bases, in that order; junction bases with no gene match: 11.

The chain is built from TRBV30 and TRBJ2-6; a weak D match, TRBD2 (6 bases). Germline V gene data show CDR1 as GTSNPN and CDR2 as SVGIG (reference sequence). V gave up 0 bases and J gave up 0 bases, with 6 bases separating them. This CDR3 has 15 residues. The CDR3 reads CAWSVGGSGANVLTF. Written as DNA, the CDR3 is TGTGCCTGGAGTGTCGGGGGCTCTGGGGCCAACGTCCTGACTTTC.

The gene calls are TRBV3-1 and TRBJ1-6; 7 nucleotides line up with TRBD1. CDR1 LGHDT and CDR2 YNNKEL come from the germline V gene (reference sequence). The V and J ends lost 5 bases and 5 bases, in that order; junction bases with no gene match: 6. The CDR3 has 15 amino acids. CDR3 loop: CASSYWDRNNSPLHF. The CDR3 DNA is TGTGCCAGCAGCTACTGGGACAGAAATAATTCACCCCTCCACTTT.

This chain joins TRBV4-3 and TRBJ1-2, with 7 bases identical to TRBD1. V shed 1 base, J shed 4 bases, and the junction held 6 bases outside the gene matches. This CDR3 comprises 15 residues. CDR1 and CDR2 from the germline V gene are LGHNA and YSLEER. The CDR3 sequence is CASSQAGQAGYGYTF. DNA for the CDR3: TGCGCCAGCAGCCAAGCAGGACAGGCGGGCTATGGCTACACCTTC.

This clonotype has more than one count but fewer than ten. Germline is not matched at one junction end, which may reflect a read error. The rearrangement links TRBV20-1 to TRBJ2-1; D possibly matches TRBD1 or TRBD2 (5 bases each). Per the germline V gene, CDR1 is DFQATT and CDR2 is SNEGSKA (reference sequence). CDR3 length equals 16 residues. The CDR3 bases are TGCTGTGCCTTAACGGGGACCCGTCTACAGGCGGATGAGCAGTTCTTC. Protein: CCALTGTRLQADEQFF.

J is TRBJ2-7 and V is TRBV25-1; either TRBD1 or TRBD2 may supply D (5 bases each). V shed 3 bases and J shed 4 bases, with 22 bases lying between them. The CDR3 is made up of 17 amino acids. CDR1 is MGHDK and CDR2 is SYGVNS in the germline V gene. The DNA of the CDR3 is TGTGCCAGCAGTGATTCCCCCGGGACCCCCGAGGCGTACGAGCAGTACTTC. Translation gives CASSDSPGTPEAYEQYF.

This clonotype has only a few counts. The chain links TRBV28 to TRBJ2-5; no reliable D call. The CDR3 spans 13 residues. V was pared by 7 bases and J by 2 bases, with 11 bases between. Germline-derived CDR1 and CDR2 are MDHEN and SYDVKM. CDR3 in DNA: TGTGCCAGCACCTCTAGGTGGCAAGAGACCCAGTACTTC. Translated: CASTSRWQETQYF.

The chain uses TRBV11-1 and TRBJ2-2; 16 bases align to TRBD2. Germline CDR1 and CDR2: SGHAT and FQDESV (reference sequence). Trimming at V came to 9 bases and at J to 1 base, leaving 11 bases not matched to a gene. This CDR3 has 19 amino acids. CDR3 sequence (DNA): TGTGCCAGTACCAGGACCGGGACTAGCGGGAGGGAGAACACCGGGGAGCTGTTTTTT. It codes for CASTRTGTSGRENTGELFF.

This clonotype was recorded a few times. The chain links TRBV20-1 to TRBJ1-2; D might be TRBD1 (5 bases). The CDR3 sequence is 14 residues long. With 1 base removed from V and 7 bases from J, the gap between germline ends came to 16 bases. Germline-derived CDR1 and CDR2 are DFQATT and SNEGSKA (reference sequence). The CDR3 loop is CSARVGGTERGYTF. The CDR3 coding sequence is TGCAGTGCTAGAGTGGGGGGTACGGAACGTGGCTACACCTTC.

This clonotype was picked up a small number of times. The V call is TRBV20-1, the J call TRBJ2-7; 8 nucleotides line up with TRBD2. From germline, CDR1 is DFQATT and CDR2 SNEGSKA (reference sequence). CDR3 size: 11 residues. V trimming: 7 bases; J trimming: 6 bases; junction bases outside the gene matches: 5. The CDR3 is CSVPGLGEQYF. Here the CDR3 DNA reads TGCAGTGTCCCGGGACTAGGCGAGCAGTACTTC.

This clonotype has more than one count but fewer than ten. The genes are TRBV20-1 and TRBJ2-7; weak D call: TRBD1 (6 bases). Germline V lookup: CDR1 DFQATT, CDR2 SNEGSKA (reference sequence). Trimming removed 1 base at V and 2 bases at J, with 21 bases between. The CDR3 has 17 residues. CDR3 DNA: TGCAGTGCTAGAGGGTTCAGCCGGGACACCAGTACCTACGAGCAGTACTTC. Amino acids: CSARGFSRDTSTYEQYF.

This clonotype occurred a few times. V and J are TRBV20-1 and TRBJ1-6, with D perhaps matching TRBD1 (5 bases). V dropped 7 bases and J dropped 5 bases, with 12 bases sitting between them. Per germline, CDR1 DFQATT and CDR2 SNEGSKA (reference sequence). The CDR3 extends over 13 amino acids. Written as DNA, the CDR3 is TGCAGTGGAGAGCGGGACCATAATTCACCCCTCCACTTT. Translation gives CSGERDHNSPLHF.

The gene calls are TRBV21-1 and TRBJ1-4; the table's D gene call, TRBD1, was not cross checked with the DNA. TRBV21-1 is a documented pseudogene. This CDR3 comprises 16 residues. CDR3 DNA: TGTGCCAGCAGCAAAATGGGACCGGGCAGGGGGTGTAAACTGTTTTTT. It codes for CASSKMGPGRGCKLFF.

This clonotype was found a few times. J is TRBJ2-7 and V is TRBV5-1; 7 positions agree with TRBD1. Per germline, CDR1 SGHRS and CDR2 YFSETQ. The CDR3 extends over 14 amino acids. V shed 6 bases and J 6 bases; nucleotides not matched to a gene: 12. The CDR3 DNA follows: TGCGCCAGCAAAGAGGGACAGAGCCCTCCCGAGCAGTACTTC. It yields the protein CASKEGQSPPEQYF. The full variable domain, with the rest looked up from reference TRBV5-1 and TRBJ2-7, is KAGVTQTPRYLIKTRGQQVTLSCSPISGHRSVSWYQQTPGQGLQFLFEYFSETQRNKGNFPGRFSGRQFSNSRSEMNVSTLELGDSALYLCASKEGQSPPEQYFGPGTRLTVT.

CDR3 region: CASSPNQGRTEKLFF. Here the CDR3 DNA reads TGTGCCAGCAGTCCAAATCAGGGTAGAACTGAAAAACTGTTTTTT. This chain connects TRBV28 to TRBJ1-4; tentatively, D is TRBD1 (5 bases). This CDR3 is 15 amino acids long. CDR1 and CDR2 from the germline V gene are MDHEN and SYDVKM. With 5 bases removed from V and 7 bases from J, the gap between germline ends came to 17 bases.

This rearrangement joins TRBV20-1 to TRBJ2-1; perhaps TRBD1 as D (5 bases). Trimming left V 3 bases short and J 0 bases short, with 12 bases between. CDR1 and CDR2 (germline): DFQATT, SNEGSKA (reference sequence). CDR3 length equals 15 residues. CDR3 bases: TGCAGTGCTAGCGACAGAAGTGTCTCCTACAATGAGCAGTTCTTC. This encodes CSASDRSVSYNEQFF.

This clonotype was seen at least ten times. This chain connects TRBV7-2 to TRBJ2-3; TRBD2 matches 9 bases. Trimming removed 5 bases from V and 0 bases from J; junction bases left unmatched: 6. CDR1 and CDR2 (germline): SGHTA, FQGNSA. CDR3 length equals 16 residues. The CDR3 DNA follows: TGTGCCAGCAGCCTGGGACTAGCTCTAAGCACAGATACGCAGTATTTT. This gives the protein CASSLGLALSTDTQYF. The variable domain in full, with the rest retrieved from reference TRBV7-2 and TRBJ2-3, is GAGVSQSPSNKVTEKGKDVELRCDPISGHTALYWYRQSLGQGLEFLIYFQGNSAPDKSGLPSDRFSAERTGGSVSTLTIQRTQQEDSAVYLCASSLGLALSTDTQYFGPGTRLTVL.

The sample holds a few counts of this clonotype. J is TRBJ1-4 and V is TRBV7-2, with TRBD1 as a possible D gene (5 bases). This CDR3 is built from 15 residues. The ends were cut back, 2 bases at V and 4 bases at J, with 11 bases in the middle. From germline, CDR1 is SGHTA and CDR2 FQGNSA. CDR3 in DNA: TGTGCCAGCAGCTTATATCCAGGGATTAATGAAAAACTGTTTTTT. This gives the protein CASSLYPGINEKLFF.